What follows are 24 T cell receptor beta chains derived from one specimen sequenced in a study of T cells in Graves' hyperthyroidism and ophthalmopathy. Researchers amplified the TCR beta CDR3 regions from RNA transcripts. The primer set for the first-round RT-PCR of the TCR CDR3 was HTBI. TCRdb reprocessed the multiplex PCR reads with MiXCR, giving one entry per CDR3 protein. The sample holds approximately 590,000 distinct CDR3 sequences, 15% to 17% seen once. Source material: blood. All receptors derive from a woman in her 30s with Graves' hyperthyroidism.

This clonotype was seen only a few times. The chain combines TRBV9 with TRBJ1-1; D uncertain. Germline loops: CDR1 SGDLS, CDR2 YYNGEE. The ends were cut back, 3 bases at V and 1 base at J, with 13 bases in the middle. The CDR3 is 15 amino acids. CDR3 sequence (DNA): TGTGCCAGCAGCGCCCGTCCTGGCGGGAACACTGAAGCTTTCTTT. It is translated as CASSARPGGNTEAFF.

Many counts were recorded for this clonotype. V usage is TRBV6-1 and J usage is TRBJ2-3, with 10 bases lining up with TRBD2. The germline V gene has CDR1 MNHNS and CDR2 SASEGT. V shed 7 bases and J 3 bases; nucleotides not matched to a gene: 7. The CDR3 is made up of 15 amino acids. The CDR3: CASKLAGVGTDTQYF. The CDR3 bases are TGTGCCAGCAAGCTAGCGGGAGTGGGGACAGATACGCAGTATTTT.

Concerning this clonotype: This may be a read error, as it is one base from a much larger clone. This chain connects TRBV5-1 to TRBJ2-7; D remains ambiguous. The DNA end is more similar to TRBJ2-1, so the J call may be wrong. Germline V gene sequence: CDR1 SGHRS, CDR2 YFSETQ. There are 13 residues in the CDR3. This CDR3 reads CASSLQSPYEQFF. CDR3 sequence (DNA): TGCGCCAGCAGCTTGCAGTCGCCCTACGAGCAGTTCTTC.

The chain couples TRBV6-2 or TRBV6-3 to TRBJ2-4; tentatively, D is TRBD1 or TRBD2 (6 bases each). Germline-derived CDR1 and CDR2 are MNHEY and SVGEGT. The CDR3 loop spans 13 amino acids. The V gene lost 7 bases and the J gene lost 6 bases, with 13 bases spanning the gap. CDR3 sequence reads: CASTPGALNIQYF. In nucleotides, the CDR3 is TGTGCCAGCACCCCGGGGGCCCTAAACATTCAGTACTTC.

About this clonotype: At one end, the junction sequence differs from germline, possibly due to a read error. V and J are TRBV7-9 and TRBJ1-1; 8 bases are a match to TRBD1. Germline CDR1 reads SEHNR; CDR2 reads FQNEAQ (reference sequence). This CDR3 contains 16 residues. The CDR3 loop reads CASSFKTGGVATGAFF. The CDR3 nucleotides read TGTGCCAGCAGCTTTAAAACAGGGGGAGTTGCTACTGGAGCTTTCTTT.

This clonotype showed up just a few times. The chain has TRBV15 and TRBJ2-7; TRBD2 agrees at 8 bases. The germline gives CDR1 LNHNV, CDR2 YYDKDF (reference sequence). V shed 5 bases and J 7 bases; nucleotides not matched to a gene: 4. CDR3 length equals 12 residues. CDR3 sequence (DNA): TGTGCCACCAGCCCCACGGGGGGGGAGCAGTACTTC. Encoded protein: CATSPTGGEQYF.

This clonotype was recorded a few times. The CDR3 sequence: CASSYSKGGSSYEQYF. DNA for the CDR3: TGTGCCAGCAGTTACTCGAAGGGAGGGAGTAGCTACGAGCAGTACTTC. V gene TRBV6-5 combines with J gene TRBJ2-7, with 7 bases matching TRBD2. This CDR3 is built from 16 residues. Germline V CDR1 and CDR2: MNHEY, SVGAGI. V shed 0 bases and J 3 bases; nucleotides not matched to a gene: 8.

This clonotype has only a few counts. The chain joins TRBV6-1 to TRBJ1-5; TRBD1 might be the D (6 bases). The V and J ends lost 10 bases and 5 bases respectively, with 12 bases between them. The germline V gene encodes CDR1 MNHNS and CDR2 SASEGT. The CDR3 runs 12 residues. The CDR3 nucleotides read TGTGCCACGGGGGCGCGGTATCAGCCCCAGCATTTT. This sequence encodes CATGARYQPQHF.

This clonotype was picked up a small number of times. This sequence joins TRBV4-2 and TRBJ2-3; 15 bases are shared with TRBD2. The CDR3 length is 19 residues. Trimming took 0 bases from V and 1 from J; bases not matched to a gene: 5. Germline V gives CDR1 LGHNA, CDR2 YNFKEQ. CDR3 loop: CASSQEPGLAGGRTDTQYF. CDR3 nucleotides: TGTGCCAGCAGCCAAGAACCGGGACTAGCGGGAGGCCGCACAGATACGCAGTATTTT.

This clonotype came up a few times. The chain links TRBV4-2 to TRBJ2-3; D unclear. The CDR3 has 17 amino acids. Germline V gene lookup returns CDR1 LGHNA and CDR2 YNFKEQ. Trimming removed 1 base at V and 0 bases at J, with 14 bases between. This CDR3 is CASSQGIEDGSTDTQYF. CDR3 nucleotide sequence: TGTGCCAGCAGCCAAGGAATTGAGGACGGAAGCACAGATACGCAGTATTTT.

This clonotype has just a few counts. The chain carries TRBV3-1 and TRBJ2-3; D not certain. V lost 4 bases, J lost 7 bases, and 15 bases lay in between. The CDR3 consists of 14 residues. Germline V lookup: CDR1 LGHDT, CDR2 YNNKEL (reference sequence). This chain's CDR3 is CASSPRPRVHTQYF. In DNA, the CDR3 is TGTGCCAGCAGCCCACGTCCCCGGGTCCATACGCAGTATTTT.

The chain joins TRBV12-3 or TRBV12-4 to TRBJ2-7; tentatively, D is TRBD1 (6 bases). CDR3 length: 15 residues. Trimming cost V 6 bases and J 5 bases, with 20 bases left between them. The chain's CDR3 is CASSTSDRYPHEQYF. The CDR3 DNA follows: TGTGCCAGCAGCACATCCGACAGGTACCCCCACGAGCAGTACTTC.

This clonotype was detected ten times or more. The chain employs TRBV11-3 and TRBJ2-2; D is unresolved. The CDR3 consists of 15 residues. Between the trimmed V and J ends, which lost 1 base and 4 bases, there was a span of 10 bases. Per germline, CDR1 SGHNT and CDR2 YENEEA. The CDR3 here is CASSLGLGFTGELFF. The DNA of the CDR3 is TGTGCCAGCAGCTTAGGGCTGGGATTCACCGGGGAGCTGTTTTTT.

In DNA, the CDR3 is TGTGCCTGGAGTGTACTAGACTGGAGTACGAACACCGGGGAGCTGTTTTTT. Amino acids: CAWSVLDWSTNTGELFF. The J gene is TRBJ2-2, the V gene TRBV30; D is possibly TRBD2 (5 bases). Between the trimmed V and J ends, which lost 0 bases and 0 bases, there was a span of 14 bases. CDR1 and CDR2 from the germline V gene are GTSNPN and SVGIG (reference sequence). The length of the CDR3 is 17 residues. Drawing the rest from reference TRBV30 and TRBJ2-2, the complete variable domain is SQTIHQWPATLVQPVGSPLSLECTVEGTSNPNLYWYRQAAGRGLQLLFYSVGIGQISSEVPQNLSASRPQDRQFILSSKKLLLSDSGFYLCAWSVLDWSTNTGELFFGEGSRLTVL.

As DNA, the CDR3 is TGCAGTGCTAGGGCCGCTTGGAGGACTGACAATGAGCAGTTCTTC. The encoded protein is CSARAAWRTDNEQFF. The J gene is TRBJ2-1, the V gene TRBV20-1; a weak D match, TRBD2 (5 bases). Deletions cut 3 bases from V and 5 bases from J, with 17 bases between. The CDR3 runs to 15 residues. CDR1 DFQATT and CDR2 SNEGSKA come from the germline V gene (reference sequence).

This clonotype has a count of ten or more. The V call is TRBV28, the J call TRBJ1-5; D ambiguous. V gave up 7 bases and J gave up 2 bases, with 12 bases separating them. The CDR3 totals 14 residues. The V gene's germline CDR1 is MDHEN and CDR2 SYDVKM. Here the CDR3 DNA reads TGTGCCAGCACCGTACGGAATGGCAATCAGCCCCAGCATTTT. Amino acid sequence: CASTVRNGNQPQHF.

V gene TRBV10-2 combines with J gene TRBJ1-2; 12 bases line up with TRBD1. The CDR3 totals 14 residues. With V trimmed by 8 bases and J by 7 bases, 8 bases remained unmatched. Germline V gene lookup returns CDR1 WSHSY and CDR2 SAAADI. The CDR3 DNA reads TGCGCCAGCCGGGAGGGACAGGGGGCTTTTGGCTACACCTTC. Encoded protein: CASREGQGAFGYTF.

This clonotype was recorded many times. The chain carries TRBV15 and TRBJ1-5; 10 bases align to TRBD1. This CDR3 contains 14 residues. The V and J ends lost 5 bases and 7 bases, in that order; junction bases with no gene match: 5. Germline V gene lookup returns CDR1 LNHNV and CDR2 YYDKDF (reference sequence). Here the CDR3 DNA reads TGTGCCACCAGCCTGGGACAGGGGTTACAGCCCCAGCATTTT. Its translation: CATSLGQGLQPQHF.

There are many counts of this clonotype. The chain combines TRBV29-1 with TRBJ2-7, with D possibly matching TRBD2 (5 bases). There are 13 residues in the CDR3. V was shortened by 4 bases and J by 2 bases, with 12 bases between the two germline ends. The germline gives CDR1 SQVTM, CDR2 ANQGSEA. The CDR3 sequence is CSVGPGSPYEQYF. For the CDR3, the DNA is TGCAGCGTTGGTCCGGGATCGCCCTACGAGCAGTACTTC.

The chain couples TRBV9 to TRBJ2-3; tentative D call: TRBD1 (6 bases). The germline gives CDR1 SGDLS, CDR2 YYNGEE. The CDR3 has 13 amino acids. V was clipped by 10 bases and J by 3 bases, with 15 bases between them. The CDR3 protein is CASKPGATDTQYF. As DNA, the CDR3 is TGTGCCTCCAAGCCAGGGGCGACAGATACGCAGTATTTT.

This sequence joins TRBV5-1 and TRBJ1-1, with D unresolved. Per the germline V gene, CDR1 is SGHRS and CDR2 is YFSETQ. The CDR3 extends over 14 amino acids. V dropped 0 bases and J dropped 1 base, with 7 bases sitting between them. The CDR3 reads CASSLVSANTEAFF. CDR3 nucleotides: TGCGCCAGCAGCTTGGTTTCGGCGAACACTGAAGCTTTCTTT.

This clonotype was recorded many times. The chain employs TRBV11-1 and TRBJ2-1, with 12 positions matching TRBD1. J was trimmed by 8 bases and V by 2 bases; bases with no gene match: 7. Germline loops: CDR1 SGHAT, CDR2 FQDESV (reference sequence). The length of the CDR3 is 16 residues. As DNA, the CDR3 is TGTGCCAGCAGCTTAACGGGACAGGGGGCTAGGGATGAGCAGTTCTTC. It codes for CASSLTGQGARDEQFF. Supplemented by reference TRBV11-1 and TRBJ2-1, the full variable domain reads EAEVAQSPRYKITEKSQAVAFWCDPISGHATLYWYRQILGQGPELLVQFQDESVVDDSQLPKDRFSAERLKGVDSTLKIQPAELGDSAMYLCASSLTGQGARDEQFFGPGTRLTVL.

The V and J genes are TRBV5-1 and TRBJ2-3; weak D call: TRBD2 (6 bases). CDR3 length: 14 amino acids. The V and J ends lost 4 bases and 2 bases respectively, with 11 bases between them. The germline gives CDR1 SGHRS, CDR2 YFSETQ. CDR3 protein: CASSRERATDTQYF. Written as DNA, the CDR3 is TGCGCCAGCAGCCGGGAGCGGGCCACAGATACGCAGTATTTT.

In this sample, this clonotype turned up a few times. V is TRBV7-3 and J is TRBJ2-3, with 9 bases identical to TRBD1. After removal of 5 bases from V and 4 bases from J, the junction contained 16 bases not matched to a gene. The germline V gene has CDR1 SGHTA and CDR2 FQGTGA. The CDR3 has 18 residues. CDR3 residues: CASSPYRRTGEIADTQYF. The CDR3 bases are TGTGCCAGCAGCCCATACCGCAGGACAGGGGAAATTGCAGATACGCAGTATTTT.